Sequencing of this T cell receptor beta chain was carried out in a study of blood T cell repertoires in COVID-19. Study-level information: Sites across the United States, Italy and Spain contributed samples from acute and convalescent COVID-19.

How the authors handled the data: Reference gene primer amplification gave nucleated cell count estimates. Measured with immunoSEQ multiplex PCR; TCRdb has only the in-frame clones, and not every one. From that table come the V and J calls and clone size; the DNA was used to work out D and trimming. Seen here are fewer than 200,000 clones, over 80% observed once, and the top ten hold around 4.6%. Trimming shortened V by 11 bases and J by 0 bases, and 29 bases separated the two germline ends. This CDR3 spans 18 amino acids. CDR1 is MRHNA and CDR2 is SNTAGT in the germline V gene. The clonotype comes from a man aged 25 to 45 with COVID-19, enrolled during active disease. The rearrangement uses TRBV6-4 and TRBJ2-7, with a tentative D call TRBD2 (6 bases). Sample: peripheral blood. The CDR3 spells CAGHEMRGLITSSYEQYF. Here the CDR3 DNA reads TGTGCCGGACACGAAATGCGGGGCTTAATAACGAGCTCCTACGAGCAGTACTTC.